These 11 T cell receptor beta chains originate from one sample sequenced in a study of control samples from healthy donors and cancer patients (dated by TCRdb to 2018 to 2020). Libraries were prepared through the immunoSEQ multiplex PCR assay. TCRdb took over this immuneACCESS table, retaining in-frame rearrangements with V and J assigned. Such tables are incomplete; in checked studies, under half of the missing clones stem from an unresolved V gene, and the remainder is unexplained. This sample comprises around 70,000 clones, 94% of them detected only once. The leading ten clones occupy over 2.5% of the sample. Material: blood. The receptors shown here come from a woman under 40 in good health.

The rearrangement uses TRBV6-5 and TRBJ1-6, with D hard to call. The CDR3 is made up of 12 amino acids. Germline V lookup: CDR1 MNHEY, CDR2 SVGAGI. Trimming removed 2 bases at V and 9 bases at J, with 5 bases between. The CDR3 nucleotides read TGTGCCAGCAGTTACCCCGGTTCACCCCTCCACTTT. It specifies CASSYPGSPLHF.

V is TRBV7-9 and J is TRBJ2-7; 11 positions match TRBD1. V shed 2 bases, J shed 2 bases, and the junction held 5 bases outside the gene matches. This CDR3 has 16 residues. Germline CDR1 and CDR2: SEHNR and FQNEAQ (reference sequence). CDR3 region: CASSLTPGQGAYEQYF. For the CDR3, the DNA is TGTGCCAGCAGCTTAACCCCGGGACAGGGGGCCTACGAGCAGTACTTC.

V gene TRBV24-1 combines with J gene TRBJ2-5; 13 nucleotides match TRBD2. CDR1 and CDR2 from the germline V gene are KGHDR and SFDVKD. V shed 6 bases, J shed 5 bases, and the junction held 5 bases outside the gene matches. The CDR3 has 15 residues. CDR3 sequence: CATSPGLAGRETQYF. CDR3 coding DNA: TGTGCCACCAGTCCGGGACTAGCGGGGAGGGAGACCCAGTACTTC.

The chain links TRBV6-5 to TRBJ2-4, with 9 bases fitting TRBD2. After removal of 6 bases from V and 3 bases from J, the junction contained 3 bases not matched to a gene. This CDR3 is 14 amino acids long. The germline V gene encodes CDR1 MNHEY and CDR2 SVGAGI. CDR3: CASRETSGKNIQYF. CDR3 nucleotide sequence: TGTGCCAGCAGGGAGACTAGCGGCAAAAACATTCAGTACTTC.

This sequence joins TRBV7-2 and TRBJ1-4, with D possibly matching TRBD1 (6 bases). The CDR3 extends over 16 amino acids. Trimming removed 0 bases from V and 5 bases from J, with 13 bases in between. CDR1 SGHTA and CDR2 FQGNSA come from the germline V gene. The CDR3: CASSLARQVSNEKLFF. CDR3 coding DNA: TGTGCCAGCAGCTTAGCCCGACAGGTTTCAAATGAAAAACTGTTTTTT.

The CDR3 DNA sequence: TGTGCCAGCAGCCTCGGACTAGCGGGGGGGCTAGATACGCAGTATTTT. Protein: CASSLGLAGGLDTQYF. This chain uses TRBV3-1 (or the pseudogene TRBV3-2) with TRBJ2-3, with TRBD2 matching 15 bases. The CDR3 contains 16 residues. With V trimmed by 4 bases and J by 5 bases, 4 bases remained unmatched. CDR1 is LGHDT, CDR2 YNNKEL, per germline (reference sequence).

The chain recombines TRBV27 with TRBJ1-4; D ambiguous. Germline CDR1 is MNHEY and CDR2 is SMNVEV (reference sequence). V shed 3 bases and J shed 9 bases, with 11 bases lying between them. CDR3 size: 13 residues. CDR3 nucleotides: TGTGCCAGCAGTTTTGGGATACCAAAAAAACTGTTTTTT. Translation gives CASSFGIPKKLFF.

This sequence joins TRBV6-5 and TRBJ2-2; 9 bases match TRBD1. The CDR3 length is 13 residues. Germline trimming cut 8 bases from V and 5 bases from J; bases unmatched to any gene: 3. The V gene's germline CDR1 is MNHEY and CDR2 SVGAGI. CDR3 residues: CASGQGRTGELFF. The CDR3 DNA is TGTGCCAGCGGACAGGGGAGAACCGGGGAGCTGTTTTTT.

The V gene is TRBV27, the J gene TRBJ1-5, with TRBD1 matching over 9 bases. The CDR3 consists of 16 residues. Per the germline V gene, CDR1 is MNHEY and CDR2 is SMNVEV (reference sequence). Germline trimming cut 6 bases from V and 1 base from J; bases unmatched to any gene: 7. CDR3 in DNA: TGTGCCAGCAGAGGGATCGGACAGGGGAGCAATCAGCCCCAGCATTTT. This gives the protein CASRGIGQGSNQPQHF.

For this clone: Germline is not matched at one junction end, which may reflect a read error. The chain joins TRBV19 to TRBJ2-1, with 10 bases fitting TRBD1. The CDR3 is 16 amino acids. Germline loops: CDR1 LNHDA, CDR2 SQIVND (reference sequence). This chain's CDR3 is CASSLRTGGTYNGQFF. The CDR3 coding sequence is TGTGCCAGTAGTTTACGGACAGGGGGAACATACAATGGGCAGTTCTTC. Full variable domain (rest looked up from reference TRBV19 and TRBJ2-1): DGGITQSPKYLFRKEGQNVTLSCEQNLNHDAMYWYRQDPGQGLRLIYYSQIVNDFQKGDIAEGYSVSREKKESFPLTVTSAQKNPTAFYLCASSLRTGGTYNGQFFGPGTRLTVL.

DNA for the CDR3: TGCAGCGTTGGCCGGACAGGGGGCACTGGGGGCTACAATGAGCAGTTCTTC. Amino acids: CSVGRTGGTGGYNEQFF. V usage is TRBV29-1 and J usage is TRBJ2-1; TRBD1 aligns across 11 bases. Per germline, CDR1 SQVTM and CDR2 ANQGSEA. This CDR3 comprises 17 residues. Trimming cost V 4 bases and J 3 bases; bases outside gene matches: 11.